The rows below give T cell receptor beta chains drawn from one sample of a study of T cell repertoires in aging, cancer and after chemotherapy. One entry per CDR3 protein, called by TCRdb with MiXCR from the multiplex PCR reads. In the table there are about 530 distinct CDR3 sequences, 65% to 80% of which are singletons. Sequencing was performed on blood. The receptors shown here come from a human donor with a solid tumor. Both conserved end residues are part of each CDR3. A D gene is named only where the DNA matches it firmly. Clone size, where shown, is once, few, many, or a class for clones that have expanded.

J gene | D gene | clone size | V gene | CDR3 protein | CDR3 DNA
TRBJ2-7 | TRBD1 | - | TRBV29-1 | CSVPGGDEQYF | TGCAGCGTTCCAGGGGGAGACGAGCAGTACTTC
TRBJ2-7 | - | hyperexpanded | TRBV20-1 | CSVGGRSLAGDYEQYF | TGCAGTGTCGGGGGCCGATCGTTGGCGGGAGACTACGAGCAGTACTTC
TRBJ1-2 | - | - | TRBV6-5 | CASTRRVGMTDYGYTF | TGTGCCAGCACCAGACGGGTAGGAATGACCGATTATGGCTACACCTTC
TRBJ1-1 | - | few | TRBV29-1 | CSVVWGYTEAFF | TGCAGCGTTGTTTGGGGCTACACTGAAGCTTTCTTT
TRBJ2-7 | TRBD2 | once | TRBV14 | CASSQRAGGFYEQYF | TGTGCCAGCAGCCAGAGGGCGGGAGGTTTCTACGAGCAGTACTTC
TRBJ2-2 | TRBD2 | - | TRBV29-1 | CSVVVAGANTGELFF | TGCAGCGTTGTGGTAGCGGGGGCGAACACCGGGGAGCTGTTTTTT
TRBJ2-7 | - | - | TRBV5-4 | CATANRGKGVYEQYF | TGTGCCACCGCGAACCGGGGAAAAGGGGTCTACGAGCAGTACTTC
TRBJ1-1 | TRBD1 | - | TRBV29-1 | CRVGQGEAFF | TGCCGCGTTGGACAGGGTGAAGCTTTCTTT
TRBJ2-1 | TRBD1 | - | TRBV7-9 | CASSLGQGFEQFF | TGTGCCAGCAGCTTAGGACAGGGTTTTGAGCAGTTCTTC
TRBJ1-1 | - | - | TRBV6-5 | CASSYSTAQGTTEAFF | TGTGCCAGCAGTTACTCGACTGCTCAGGGGACGACTGAAGCTTTCTTT
TRBJ1-2 | - | - | TRBV20-1 | CSARYRESYGYTF | TGCAGTGCTAGATACAGGGAGAGCTATGGCTACACCTTC
TRBJ2-7 | - | once | TRBV6-1 | CASSGPFRAGEYEQYF | TGTGCCAGCAGTGGTCCCTTCAGGGCAGGAGAATACGAGCAGTACTTC
TRBJ1-6 | - | - | TRBV5-1 | CANSSPLHF | TGCGCCAACAGTTCACCCCTCCACTTT
TRBJ1-6 | - | - | TRBV7-6 | CASSPRAAYNSPLHF | TGTGCCAGCAGCCCAAGAGCGGCCTATAATTCACCCCTCCACTTT
TRBJ2-7 | - | - | TRBV27 | CASSLGRGYEQYF | TGTGCCAGCAGTTTGGGGCGGGGCTACGAGCAGTACTTC
TRBJ1-2 | - | - | TRBV7-2 | CASSLEGSASNYGYTF | TGTGCCAGCAGCTTAGAGGGGTCAGCGTCTAACTATGGCTACACCTTC
TRBJ2-7 | TRBD2 | few | TRBV27 | CASSALSLAGDSNSYEQYF | TGTGCCAGCAGTGCTCTCTCCCTAGCGGGGGACTCCAACTCCTACGAGCAGTACTTC
TRBJ2-7 | - | - | TRBV11-2 | CASSSPGRGRLYEQYF | TGTGCCAGCAGCTCCCCAGGGAGGGGGCGCTTGTACGAGCAGTACTTC
TRBJ1-2 | - | - | TRBV19 | CASSIEGTSYGYTF | TGTGCCAGTAGTATAGAAGGCACCTCCTATGGCTACACCTTC
TRBJ2-7 | TRBD1 | - | TRBV7-9 | CASSPTGVGRGLVYEQYF | TGTGCCAGCAGTCCGACAGGGGTGGGACGGGGATTAGTCTACGAGCAGTACTTC
TRBJ2-7 | - | - | TRBV7-9 | CASSGSGGNYEQYF | TGTGCCAGCAGCGGCAGTGGGGGGAACTACGAGCAGTACTTC
TRBJ1-6 | - | once | TRBV6-1 | CASSENSARNSPLHF | TGTGCCAGCAGTGAAAACTCCGCTCGGAATTCACCCCTCCACTTT
TRBJ2-2 | TRBD2 | once | TRBV7-3 | CASSFEPASGTGELFF | TGTGCCAGCAGCTTCGAACCGGCTAGCGGCACCGGGGAGCTGTTTTTT
TRBJ1-4 | - | - | TRBV7-9 | CASSLASGGLSEKLFF | TGTGCCAGCAGCTTAGCGAGTGGGGGTCTCTCTGAAAAACTGTTTTTT
TRBJ2-2 | - | - | TRBV5-1 | CASSLFEQNGELFF | TGCGCCAGCAGCTTGTTCGAGCAGAACGGGGAGCTGTTTTTT
TRBJ1-2 | - | - | TRBV7-2 | CASSLNTAYGYTF | TGTGCCAGCAGCTTAAACACTGCCTATGGCTACACCTTC
TRBJ1-2 | - | few | TRBV29-1 | CSVEGYRDHYGYTF | TGCAGCGTTGAGGGATACAGGGATCACTATGGCTACACCTTC
TRBJ2-2 | - | - | TRBV7-6 | CASSLGAGGELFF | TGTGCCAGCAGCTTAGGAGCGGGCGGGGAGCTGTTTTTT
TRBJ2-2 | TRBD2 | - | TRBV30 | CAWSFGLAGYTGELFF | TGTGCCTGGAGCTTTGGACTAGCGGGTTACACCGGGGAGCTGTTTTTT
TRBJ2-3 | TRBD2 | - | TRBV6-5 | CASTPSTSGGDTKYF | TGTGCCAGCACCCCGTCGACTAGCGGGGGAGATACGAAGTATTTT
TRBJ2-7 | - | - | TRBV20-1 | CSARSNAGPYEQYF | TGCAGTGCTAGATCAAACGCTGGGCCCTACGAGCAGTACTTC
TRBJ1-6 | - | - | TRBV19 | CASSLGNSPLHF | TGTGCCAGCAGCCTGGGCAATTCACCCCTCCACTTT
TRBJ2-1 | - | - | TRBV6-2/TRBV6-3 | CASSLRGNEQFF | TGTGCCAGCAGTCTCAGGGGTAATGAGCAGTTCTTC
TRBJ1-1 | - | - | TRBV6-6 | CASIPWDREGGVTEAFF | TGTGCCAGCATCCCCTGGGACCGCGAGGGAGGGGTCACTGAAGCTTTCTTT
TRBJ1-4 | - | - | TRBV6-5 | CASSYSSQVAGEKLFF | TGTGCCAGCAGTTACTCGAGTCAGGTTGCGGGTGAAAAACTGTTTTTT
TRBJ2-3 | TRBD2 | - | TRBV7-2 | CASSLGLAGGGEDTQYF | TGTGCCAGCAGCTTAGGGCTAGCGGGAGGGGGGGAAGATACGCAGTATTTT
TRBJ2-3 | TRBD2 | - | TRBV5-1 | CASSSGLAHSTDTQYF | TGCGCCAGCAGCTCTGGACTAGCCCATAGCACAGATACGCAGTATTTT
TRBJ1-3 | - | - | TRBV6-6 | CASSYSEGFLSGNTIYF | TGTGCCAGCAGTTACTCAGAGGGATTCCTCTCTGGAAACACCATATATTTT
TRBJ2-5 | - | - | TRBV7-2 | CASSLGSAGETQYF | TGTGCCAGCAGCTTAGGGTCGGCTGGGGAGACCCAGTACTTC
TRBJ1-5 | - | - | TRBV13 | CASSFVSGPQHF | TGTGCCAGCAGCTTCGTATCGGGACCCCAGCATTTT
TRBJ2-7 | TRBD1 | - | TRBV19 | CASRGGQGLTYEQYF | TGTGCCAGTAGGGGTGGACAGGGGCTTACCTACGAGCAGTACTTC
TRBJ2-7 | - | - | TRBV6-5 | CASSPRGIGEQYF | TGTGCCAGCAGCCCCCGGGGTATTGGCGAGCAGTACTTC
TRBJ2-7 | - | - | TRBV27 | CASKPTGLTYEQYF | TGTGCCAGCAAGCCCACTGGACTTACCTACGAGCAGTACTTC
TRBJ1-2 | - | - | TRBV7-9 | CASSPLRGNYGYTF | TGTGCCAGCAGCCCACTTCGGGGGAACTATGGCTACACCTTC
TRBJ2-7 | - | few | TRBV28 | CASSFPKNRDFLYEQYF | TGTGCCAGCAGTTTTCCGAAAAACCGGGATTTTCTTTACGAGCAGTACTTC
TRBJ2-7 | TRBD1 | - | TRBV15 | CATSRGGTGASYEQYF | TGTGCCACCAGCAGAGGAGGGACAGGGGCCTCCTACGAGCAGTACTTC
TRBJ1-3 | - | - | TRBV7-2 | CASSLSAGTSGNTIYF | TGTGCCAGCAGCTTATCAGCGGGAACCTCTGGAAACACCATATATTTT
TRBJ2-2 | - | - | TRBV7-2 | CASRTSLTGELFF | TGTGCCAGTAGAACTAGTCTCACCGGGGAGCTGTTTTTT
TRBJ2-1 | - | few | TRBV29-1 | CSGGADNEQFF | TGCAGCGGCGGAGCCGACAATGAGCAGTTCTTC
TRBJ1-4 | - | - | TRBV4-3 | CASSQESQENEKLFF | TGCGCCAGCAGCCAAGAGTCACAGGAAAATGAAAAACTGTTTTTT
TRBJ2-5 | TRBD1 | - | TRBV10-3 | CAIRGDREGETQYF | TGTGCCATCAGGGGGGACAGGGAGGGGGAGACCCAGTACTTC
TRBJ2-3 | TRBD2 | - | TRBV20-1 | CSARGGLTDTQYF | TGCAGTGCGCGGGGGGGCCTAACAGATACGCAGTATTTT
TRBJ2-5 | TRBD2 | - | TRBV27 | CASSWGGGRWETQYF | TGTGCCAGCAGCTGGGGCGGGGGGAGGTGGGAGACCCAGTACTTC
TRBJ1-5 | - | - | TRBV6-1 | CASSEVFLVRGGNQPQHF | TGTGCCAGCAGTGAAGTCTTTCTTGTGAGGGGTGGCAATCAGCCCCAGCATTTT
TRBJ2-2 | TRBD2 | - | TRBV9 | CASSLGLDGNTGELFF | TGTGCCAGCAGCCTGGGACTAGATGGGAACACCGGGGAGCTGTTTTTT
TRBJ1-2 | TRBD1 | - | TRBV7-3 | CASSLMGTGGGYTF | TGTGCCAGCAGCTTAATGGGGACAGGGGGCGGCTACACCTTC
TRBJ1-1 | - | once | TRBV5-1 | CASSAGRTNTEAFF | TGCGCCAGCAGCGCGGGGAGGACGAACACTGAAGCTTTCTTT
TRBJ2-7 | TRBD1 | - | TRBV19 | CASSTQGTGRYEQYF | TGTGCCAGTAGTACTCAAGGGACAGGGCGATACGAGCAGTACTTC
TRBJ2-1 | TRBD2 | - | TRBV29-1 | CSVELREENYNEQFF | TGCAGCGTTGAACTACGGGAGGAGAATTACAATGAGCAGTTCTTC